What follows describes a single T cell receptor beta chain. This clone came up a few times. The antigen it binds to is not known. No base quality values were provided; no much bigger clone lies one nucleotide off. All of the isolated RNA was reverse transcribed with the High Capacity cDNA Reverse Transcription Kit, so expressed TCRB transcripts were sequenced. Deep immunoSEQ sequencing was performed on naive, central memory and regulatory T cell samples, with an average of roughly 3.5 million total reads per sample. Sorted cells were lysed in RLT buffer and RNA was extracted with DNase-treated RNeasy Micro or Mini kits, depending on cell number. To prevent cross-contamination, every cell subset was processed on its own, while patient and healthy donor samples were processed together. The immunoSEQ multiplex PCR was used to amplify TCRB sequences from cDNA, yielding 87-bp fragments that span the CDR3 region. Sequencing of the amplicons was done on the Illumina HiSeq platform. From the authors' description of their analysis: PCR bias was computationally corrected using synthetic template baselines, reads within Hamming distance 2 were collapsed, and singletons that could not be merged were discarded. Reads were aligned against IMGT to assign V, D and J genes, CDR3 length and insertions or deletions at six rearrangement sites. Within each subset, clonotype counts were normalized to sorted cell number, and only after that were true diversity and Gini coefficients computed with the tcR R package. The overlap coefficient, calculated on TCRB nucleotide sequences, was used to measure repertoire sharing. As stored in TCRdb, this immuneACCESS dataset retains in-frame rearrangements with V and J assigned. A fraction of the clones does not appear; measured against another copy, unresolved V genes explain less than half of the discrepancy, and the remainder lacks a known reason. V, J and clone size are taken as reported in that table, and D and trimming were inferred from the DNA itself. The sample contains about 160,000 clones, approximately 8.8% of them found a single time. The leading ten clones occupy about 0.65% of the sample.

This sample was taken from a study of beta chain features in type 1 diabetes listed by TCRdb under 2018. With regard to the full study: Mean age, gender distribution, total cell number and subset yield were not different between patients and healthy donors. A total of under 120,000,000 sorted cells were examined across all samples, and RNA yield correlated strongly with the number of cells per subset. The study compared the TCRB repertoires of sorted circulating CD4+ T cell subsets in recently diagnosed type 1 diabetes patients with those in matched healthy donors. Naive and central memory subsets were obtained from all 30 or so donors, but regulatory and stem cell-like memory subsets were isolated from only 8 patients and about 8 healthy donors. General findings and caveats noted by the study authors: Type 1 diabetes patients showed a moderate but significant shortening of TCRB CDR3 length in all four CD4+ subsets. Naive, central memory and regulatory TCRB repertoires appeared to be more similar among patients than among healthy donors. At VDJ recombination sites, patients with type 1 diabetes made fewer insertions and deleted more nucleotides, a pattern implying thymic rearrangement abnormalities. Shorter templates might be favored by PCR, yet because patient and control samples were amplified and corrected together, any such skew would affect both groups equally. Because small numbers of individuals were included in the HLA sub-analyses, any influence of HLA type on TCRB rearrangement was left unresolved. Because cDNA was sequenced instead of genomic DNA, activated cells with high expression could be over-represented, although the groups did not differ in activation or CD3 levels.

The CDR3 starts with the cysteine, ends with the phenylalanine, and has 14 residues. Only the CDR3 region is kept as DNA, spanning 42 bases read in frame from base 1. From a lookup of the germline V gene, CDR1 and CDR2 are ENHRY and SYGVKD. V is trimmed back by 10 bases and J by 1 base, and the junction contains 5 bases that no gene match accounts for. Each donor gave one peripheral blood draw, averaging approximately 110 mL, which was collected into heparinised tubes. A BD FACSAria II was used to sort naive, central memory, regulatory and stem cell-like memory CD4+ T cells with a panel that included CD45RO, CCR7, CD25, CD127, CD95 and CD27. Every sorted population had a purity above 98%. PBMCs were isolated right away by Lymphoprep density gradient centrifugation and were stained directly, without culture. So that batch effects would be minimized, each experiment stained and sorted samples in pairs, pairing one healthy donor with one patient.

This clonotype was sampled from a woman aged 25 to 39 with type 1 diabetes. Sequenced: central memory CD4+ T cells from blood. The sequence joins TRBV10-3 to TRBJ2-2, and TRBD1 aligns with 8 junction nucleotides. In nucleotide form, the sequence is TGTGCCACCAAGGGGACAGGGAACACCGGGGAGCTGTTTTTT. Translation gives CATKGTGNTGELFF.